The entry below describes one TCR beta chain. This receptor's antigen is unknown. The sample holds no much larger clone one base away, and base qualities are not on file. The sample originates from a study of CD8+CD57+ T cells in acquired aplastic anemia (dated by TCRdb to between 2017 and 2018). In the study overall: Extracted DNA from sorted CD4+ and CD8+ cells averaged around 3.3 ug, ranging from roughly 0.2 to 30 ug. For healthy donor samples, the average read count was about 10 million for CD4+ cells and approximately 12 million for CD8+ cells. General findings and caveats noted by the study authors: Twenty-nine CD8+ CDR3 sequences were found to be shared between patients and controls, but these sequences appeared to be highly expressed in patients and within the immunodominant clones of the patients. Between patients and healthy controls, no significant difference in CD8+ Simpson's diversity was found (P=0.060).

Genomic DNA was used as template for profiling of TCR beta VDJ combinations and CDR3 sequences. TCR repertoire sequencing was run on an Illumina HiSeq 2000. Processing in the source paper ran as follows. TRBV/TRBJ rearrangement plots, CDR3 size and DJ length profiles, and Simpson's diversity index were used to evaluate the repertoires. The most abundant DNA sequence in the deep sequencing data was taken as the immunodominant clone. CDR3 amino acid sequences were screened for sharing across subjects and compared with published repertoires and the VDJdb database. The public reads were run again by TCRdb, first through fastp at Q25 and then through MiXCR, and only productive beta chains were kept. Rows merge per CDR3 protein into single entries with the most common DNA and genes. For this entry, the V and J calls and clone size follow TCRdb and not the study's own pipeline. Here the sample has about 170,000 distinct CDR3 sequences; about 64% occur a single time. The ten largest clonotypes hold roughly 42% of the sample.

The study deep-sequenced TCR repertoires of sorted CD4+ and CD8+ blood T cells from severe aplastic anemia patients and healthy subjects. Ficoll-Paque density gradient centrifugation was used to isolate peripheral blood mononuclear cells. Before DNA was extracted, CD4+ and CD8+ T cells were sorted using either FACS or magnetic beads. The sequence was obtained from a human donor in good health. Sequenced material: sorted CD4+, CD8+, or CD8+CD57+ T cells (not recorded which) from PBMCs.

The CDR3 is CSVSRITNTEAFF. The nucleotide sequence reads TGCAGCGTTAGCAGGATCACGAACACTGAAGCTTTCTTT. The chain is encoded by TRBV29-1 joined to TRBJ1-1; confidence is insufficient to name the D gene. The CDR3, from cysteine to phenylalanine, totals 13 residues. Solely the CDR3 DNA is kept, with 39 bases framed from the first base. V lost 5 bases and J lost 1 base; the stretch between them is 11 bases long. CDR1 and CDR2 (SQVTM, ANQGSEA) derive from the germline V gene.